This T cell receptor beta chain was documented in a study of cytomegalovirus exposure and HLA in healthy donors. Per germline, CDR1 SGHTA and CDR2 FQGNSA. Germline trimming cut 0 bases from V and 4 bases from J; bases unmatched to any gene: 6. The CDR3 has 16 residues. This clone was counted a single time. Its target is unknown. The primer mix had 60 Vbeta and 13 Jbeta primers. Profiled with immunoSEQ multiplex PCR; TCRdb holds only in-frame clones, not every one. Of some 160,000 clones listed, 65% to 85% are singletons. Study-level points and caveats: The study put 150 or so TCR beta chains on its list as cytomegalovirus-associated. Later analysis revealed greater clonal expansion in HLA-associated TCR beta chains than in equally common others.

The sample consisted of PBMCs. This clonotype was obtained from a man aged 55 to 70 in good health and CMV-seronegative. The chain couples TRBV7-2 to TRBJ2-1, with 7 bases lining up with TRBD2. CDR3 sequence: CASSLAGSGTYNEQFF. CDR3 nucleotide sequence: TGTGCCAGCAGCTTAGCGGGCAGCGGGACTTACAATGAGCAGTTCTTC.